Ten or more counts support the clone carrying this TCR beta chain. Its antigen is as yet unknown. Treg sorting used a CD4+CD25+CD127-/low gate. General study points: Tumor-infiltrating Treg TCR alpha and beta sequences overlapped most with tumor naive CD4+ T cells, then blood naive. Larger-cohort validation covered only one TCR beta V-J rearrangement. The TCR gene usage of tumor memory CD4+ T cells clustered together with blood and lymph node memory CD4+ cells and with lymph node naive CD4+ cells.

Semi-nested PCR with Nested Universal Primer A followed constant-region reverse priming of full-length variable regions. Each CDR3 protein is one row after TCRdb ran MiXCR on the 5' RACE reads. Of 30,000 to 35,000 distinct CDR3 sequences listed, over 20% are singletons. V gave up 3 bases and J gave up 7 bases; unmatched junction bases: 15. This CDR3 contains 17 residues. The germline CDR1 and CDR2 sequences are KGHDR and SFDVKD. The chain employs TRBV24-1 and TRBJ1-2; TRBD1 agrees at 8 bases. This sequence was found in a female donor with breast cancer. The sequencing sample was made of tumor-infiltrating Tregs sorted from the breast tumor. The CDR3 DNA follows: TGTGCCACCAGTGATCCGACCTCGACAGGGGTTGAATCTGGCTACACCTTC. It yields the protein CATSDPTSTGVESGYTF.